The T cell receptor (beta chain) described here comes from a study of cytomegalovirus exposure and HLA in healthy donors listed by TCRdb under 2017. As for the study more broadly: In an earlier analysis of 587 of the donors, 276 Gb of sequence data and some 120 million unique TCR beta sequences from 150 million to 200 million T cells were reported. Along with the approximately 700-subject first cohort, a separate validation cohort of over a hundred different subjects was used. Roughly five DR-DQ haplotypes were handled as single units for association and clustering, since linkage in the cohort was strong. The number of typed donors differed by locus: about 620-630 for A, B, C, DRB1 and DQB1; approximately 530 for DQA1; 606 for DPA1; and some 450 for DPB1. Among roughly 400 genotyped donors of the cohort, an average of approximately 220,000 unique TCR beta nucleotide sequences was sequenced per donor, of which approximately 18% were non-productive. In the later analysis, no new phenotypic data were used to find candidate immune exposures; instead, reliance was placed on TCR beta sequences and their occurrence across donors. Alongside the repertoire data, information on donor age, sex, ethnicity and CMV serostatus was compiled. Of the 350 to 450 genotyped donors, over 80% were placed in the genetic ancestry cluster associated with self-reported Caucasian donors. The study used immunosequencing to profile the T cell repertoires of approximately 640 subjects and linked those repertoires to cytomegalovirus serostatus. The study aimed to test whether cataloging public T cell receptors could reveal signatures of past pathogen exposure. A later analysis re-analyzed previously published TCR beta repertoires from approximately 670 donors and added high-resolution HLA genotyping to study TCR occurrence patterns. High-throughput TCR immunosequencing, statistical association of individual TCRs with disease status, and machine learning were combined to predict cytomegalovirus infection status. A later genetic analysis used genome-wide SNP genotypes for about 65% of the roughly 670 donors, treating that subset as a discovery cohort. An early release that covered about 600 HLA-typed donors contained approximately 300 gigabases of sequencing data and 70 million to 100 million unique TCR sequences. In an earlier analysis of a few hundred of the donors, high-throughput TCR beta sequencing was used to judge whether each TCR beta V gene segment behaved as functional or pseudogenic. HLA typing covered class I and class II loci at four-digit resolution. Every discovery cohort repertoire had been produced on one sequencing platform.

The cohort consisted of 670 or so healthy bone marrow donors. At the time of sampling, all cohort members were nominally healthy, though unrecorded immune exposures were likely present. The donor tested CMV seronegative, placing the donor among the 350 to 400 seronegative members of the cohort. Each donor provided a peripheral blood sample, and peripheral blood mononuclear cells were used for TCR beta sequencing. The Qiagen DNeasy Blood Extraction Kit was used to extract genomic DNA from the blood cell samples. The research as a whole found: A few of the identified cytomegalovirus-associated TCR beta chains were confirmed in vitro to be specific for cytomegalovirus antigens. A further reported finding was that TCR beta sequences accurately predicted the HLA-A and HLA-B alleles for most subjects in the first cohort. Most TCR sequences were seen in very few donors, while some public TCRs were found in many individuals. In a later analysis, TCR association rates were found to vary across HLA loci, with the most associated TCRs seen for DRB1 alleles and the fewest for HLA-C alleles. A later analysis reported that several top co-occurrence clusters appeared linked to parvovirus B19, influenza, CMV and Epstein-Barr virus. A cluster of highly shared sequence variants was judged likely to represent a technical artifact of the sequencing pipeline. Because HLA typing was unavailable for some donors at each locus, only the typed subset was used in association tests. The only immune exposure information available for the cohort was CMV serostatus. Seventeen rarely observed V segments, including chromosome 9 orphons, were excluded from the earlier analysis of a few hundred of the donors because counts were too low. This cohort had only TCR beta chains sequenced, and the lack of alpha or paired-chain data limited which features could be detected. An association between a missense DCLRE1C variant and V-gene and J-gene trimming of TCR beta chains was found in a later genetic analysis and replicated in an independent cohort. The 87-base-pair reads could not distinguish some IMGT-functional V segments, including TRBV6-2 and TRBV6-3, so those segments were excluded. It was suggested by the authors that the approach could potentially be generalized to other disease states and immunological phenotypes. In a later analysis, HLA-associated TCR beta chains were found to be more clonally expanded and to have lower generation probabilities than equally common non-associated chains. The classifier was reported to diagnose cytomegalovirus status with high specificity and sensitivity in both the original and validation cohorts. A later analysis found that most CMV-associated TCR beta chains appeared HLA-restricted, with HLA associations seemingly driven largely by CMV exposure. Linkage disequilibrium might explain the correlated functional status among segregating V segments, but an unknown experimental factor could not be excluded. Sequencing depth was assumed to be roughly uniform across donors in the presence/absence analyses, though that assumption may not hold. Broadly in line with IMGT annotations, most TCR beta V segments showed up in productive rearrangements about 87% or about 30% of the time in an earlier analysis of under 700 of the donors. A total of about 180 TCR beta chains were listed by the study as associated with cytomegalovirus. When HLA alleles, especially DR and DQ, strongly co-occurred, TCR associations were difficult to assign to individual alleles. Compared with the approximately 700-donor mean, donors in an Asian-associated ancestry cluster had fewer N-insertions in productive TCRs, according to a later genetic analysis. Specific HLA alleles were associated with 18,000 or so TCR beta sequences at a false discovery rate of 0.05 in a later analysis.

Taken from cysteine to phenylalanine, the CDR3 has 15 residues. Just CDR3 DNA is preserved here, 45 bases in frame from base 1. The germline V gene sets CDR1 to SGHVS and CDR2 to FNYEAQ. Here V drops 5 bases and J drops 1 base, and the junction holds 3 bases not matched to any gene. Of note for this clone: Its antigen has not been determined. Nothing much larger sits one base from this clone, and base qualities are not available.

Receptor amplification or capture employed the immunoSEQ multiplex PCR assay. For the multiplex PCR, a mixture combining 60 forward primers for TCR Vbeta segments and 13 reverse primers for TCR Jbeta segments was used. The CDR3 region of rearranged TCR beta genes was amplified from genomic DNA with a multiplex PCR assay. The Illumina HiSeq System was used to sequence the amplified TCR beta libraries as 87-base-pair reads. In the source study's methods: Across the 700 or so repertoires, a later analysis counted approximately 83 million unique TCR beta chains, roughly 11 million of which were shared by at least two donors. A nearest-neighbor algorithm error-corrected the raw reads and collapsed the reads into unique sequences, merging closely related sequences to remove PCR and sequencing errors. CDR3 sequences were aligned to IMGT reference sequences to assign V, D and J gene segments. Each retained sequence needed at least a six-nucleotide match to both a V gene segment and a J gene segment. Rearrangements were called productive when the CDR3 lacked stop codons and stayed in frame with V and J; all others were non-productive. Following IMGT convention, CDR3 was defined as the stretch from the second conserved V-encoded cysteine to the conserved J-encoded phenylalanine. The earlier analysis of fewer than 700 of the donors excluded sequences that lacked an unambiguous match to a single V gene segment. In an earlier analysis of about 590 of the donors, a V segment was called functional when productive rearrangements were above 56.7%, and segregating when the standard deviation between donors exceeded 5%. A statistical classification framework was built for diagnosing cytomegalovirus status from the catalog of TCR beta chain sequences. In a later analysis, V and J genes were assigned by comparing TCR nucleotide sequences against IMGT/GENE-DB human TR gene sequences. A later analysis assigned CDR3 sequences and most-parsimonious VDJ recombination scenarios with the TCRdist pipeline. In a later analysis, each TCR beta chain was defined by its CDR3 amino acid sequence together with its V-gene family, and reads without a unique V-gene family were excluded. In a later analysis, some 600 highly shared, low-generation-probability nucleotide sequences were removed to address suspected cross-contamination and a sequencing artifact. For each public chain, a later analysis derived a clonal expansion index from normalized ranks of inferred template counts within each repertoire. A later analysis computed generation probabilities with a VDJ recombination model fitted to out-of-frame rearrangements, and checked the results against IGoR. In a later analysis, hypergeometric tests were used to score TCR-TCR, TCR-HLA and TCR-CMV co-occurrence, with a repertoire-size bias correction applied to TCR pairs. In a later analysis, false discovery rates were estimated by permuting HLA or CMV assignments 20 times. In a later analysis, co-occurring TCRs were grouped with DBSCAN, and TCRdist sequence similarity was added when clustering was performed within HLA-allele-positive subsets. Repertoires with fewer than 30,000 or more than 120,000 public chains were left out of co-occurrence clustering, as were five repertoires with anomalous nucleotide sharing. TCRdb retrieved this table from immuneACCESS and kept in-frame rearrangements only. Not all clones are present; in checked studies, unresolved V genes account for under half, and no reason is known for the remainder. That table is the source of V, J and clone size, and D and trimming were worked out from the DNA. The sample records about 190,000 clones, 65% to 85% of which are singletons. Less than 4.5% of the sample is taken by the ten largest.

Material for sequencing was PBMCs. This sequence originates from a man aged 50-59 years in good health and CMV-seronegative. The chain is encoded by TRBV7-6 joined to TRBJ1-5, with TRBD1 matching 9 junction bases. DNA sequence: TGTGCCAGCAGCCCGACAGGGGGAAGCAATCAGCCCCAGCATTTT. The translation is CASSPTGGSNQPQHF.